The sequence of this TCR beta chain was determined in a study of T cells in Graves' hyperthyroidism and ophthalmopathy. Overall study context: Before any treatment, at initial diagnosis, peripheral blood was collected.

The TCR beta CDR3 regions underwent amplification using RNA transcripts as the source. The HTBI primer set served for first-round RT-PCR of the TCR CDR3. One entry per CDR3 protein, called by TCRdb with MiXCR from the multiplex PCR reads. The sample carries a few hundred thousand distinct CDR3 sequences, around 15% recorded once. This clonotype showed up many times. The CDR3 is 17 residues long. Losses at the gene ends were 4 bases for V and 4 bases for J; bases not matched to a gene: 13. In germline, CDR1 is PRHDT, CDR2 FYEKMQ (reference sequence). Together with thyroid ultrasound, orbital computed tomography, serum thyroxine and TRAb, clinical symptoms were used for diagnoses.

Specimen: blood. This clonotype was sampled from a woman younger than 30 with Graves' hyperthyroidism. This chain uses TRBV13 with TRBJ2-3; TRBD1 aligns across 8 bases. This CDR3 is CASSSSGAGGAADTQYF. As DNA, the CDR3 is TGTGCCAGCAGCTCCTCAGGCGCAGGGGGCGCCGCAGATACGCAGTATTTT.